This passage covers 12 T cell receptor beta chains from one sample sequenced in a study of T-cell reconstitution after alpha-beta-depleted transplantation in children listed by TCRdb under 2016. Read against the paper, the sample's treatment or condition label means: allogeneic hematopoietic cell transplantation with graft depleted of TCRalphabeta T cells and CD19 B cells. Library construction relied on PCR. Reads for this sample came from an Illumina HiSeq 2500. Molecular barcoding was employed in the preparation of TCR libraries, with unique molecular identifiers being used to normalize TCRbeta repertoire quantification. Clones were called with MiXCR by TCRdb after fastp trimmed the public reads at Q25, and only in-frame beta chains were retained. Identical CDR3 proteins give one entry, which carries the most common genes and DNA. The table for this sample lists 500,000 to 650,000 distinct CDR3 sequences; around 13% of them were counted only once. The ten biggest clones cover about 2% of the sample.

The sample here was PBMCs, mostly from graft donor cells, taken 360 days after TCRalphabeta/CD19-depleted stem cell transplant. The receptors were sampled from a male patient between 5 and 17 years old who had a stem cell transplant for acute myeloid leukemia, so the T cells may come from the graft donor.

The sample holds a few counts of this clonotype. The chain has TRBV29-1 and TRBJ2-7, with D unclear. Trimming cost V 2 bases and J 6 bases, with 14 bases left between them. The germline V gene encodes CDR1 SQVTM and CDR2 ANQGSEA. The CDR3 covers 13 residues. This chain's CDR3 is CSVETQGLGEQYF. CDR3 bases: TGCAGCGTTGAAACCCAAGGGCTGGGCGAGCAGTACTTC.

This clonotype was detected ten times or more. The rearrangement joins TRBV29-1 to TRBJ2-2, with TRBD2 matching over 11 bases. The germline V gene has CDR1 SQVTM and CDR2 ANQGSEA. The CDR3 has 14 amino acids. V lost 4 bases, J lost 6 bases, and 4 bases stayed unmatched. The chain's CDR3 is CSVGLAGNPGELFF. DNA for the CDR3: TGCAGCGTTGGACTAGCGGGAAATCCCGGGGAGCTGTTTTTT.

The chain recombines TRBV4-2 with TRBJ1-5; a weak D match, TRBD1 (6 bases). V lost 3 bases, J lost 7 bases, and 13 bases lay in between. In germline, CDR1 is LGHNA, CDR2 YNFKEQ. The CDR3 extends over 14 amino acids. The CDR3 DNA reads as TGTGCCAGCAGCCACGGACAGCCGAACCAGCCCCAGCATTTT. Encoded protein: CASSHGQPNQPQHF.

This chain links TRBV5-1 with TRBJ2-7; 7 bases agree with TRBD1. V gave up 1 base and J gave up 4 bases; unmatched junction bases: 8. This CDR3 is 15 amino acids long. The germline gives CDR1 SGHRS, CDR2 YFSETQ. Here the CDR3 DNA reads TGCGCCAGCAGCTTGTTAAGGGGGCTAAAATACGAGCAGTACTTC. Translating it yields CASSLLRGLKYEQYF.

In DNA, the CDR3 is TGTGCCAGCAGTTTGGGATCACGGGAGACCCAGTACTTC. Protein product: CASSLGSRETQYF. V gene TRBV12-3 or TRBV12-4 combines with J gene TRBJ2-5, with D uncertain. V was shortened by 3 bases and J by 5 bases, with 10 bases between the two germline ends. This CDR3 contains 13 residues.

V and J are TRBV29-1 and TRBJ1-2; no clear D. The length of the CDR3 is 13 residues. V was trimmed by 4 bases and J by 0 bases, leaving 9 bases between them. CDR1 is SQVTM and CDR2 is ANQGSEA in the germline V gene. CDR3 sequence: CSVVPRSNYGYTF. DNA of the CDR3: TGCAGCGTTGTCCCTAGGTCTAACTATGGCTACACCTTC.

The chain employs TRBV28 and TRBJ2-6, with D maybe TRBD1 (6 bases). This CDR3 is 15 amino acids long. From germline, CDR1 is MDHEN and CDR2 SYDVKM. The CDR3 bases are TGTGCGAGCCGTCAACAGGGTGCTGGGGCCAACGTCCTGACTTTC. Protein product: CASRQQGAGANVLTF.

This clonotype was detected many times. The chain is built from TRBV6-5 and TRBJ2-7; the D is unclear. Trimming took 5 bases from V and 5 from J, leaving 13 bases between them. The V gene's germline CDR1 is MNHEY and CDR2 SVGAGI. The CDR3 is 13 residues long. The CDR3 loop reads CASSPAAAHEQYF. The CDR3 DNA reads as TGTGCCAGCAGTCCCGCAGCAGCCCACGAGCAGTACTTC.

Only a few counts were recorded for this clonotype. The rearrangement joins TRBV3-1 to TRBJ2-7; TRBD2 matches at 7 bases. V lost 1 base to trimming and J lost 0 bases; unmatched junction nucleotides: 6. The CDR3 spans 16 residues. The germline gives CDR1 LGHDT, CDR2 YNNKEL (reference sequence). The CDR3 reads CASSQVASGTSYEQYF. Here the CDR3 DNA reads TGTGCCAGCAGCCAAGTCGCTAGCGGTACCTCCTACGAGCAGTACTTC.

Only a few counts were recorded for this clonotype. For the CDR3, the DNA is TGTGCCAGCAGCTCAGGGGGGGTGGGTCAGGATGAGCAGTTCTTC. Amino acid sequence: CASSSGGVGQDEQFF. V is TRBV7-9 and J is TRBJ2-1, with D tentatively TRBD1 or TRBD2 (7 bases each). V shed 4 bases and J shed 8 bases, with 18 bases lying between them. The CDR3 runs 15 residues. Germline V CDR1 and CDR2: SEHNR, FQNEAQ (reference sequence).

This clonotype was picked up a small number of times. The rearrangement uses TRBV28 and TRBJ2-5; D possibly corresponds to TRBD1 (6 bases). The CDR3 is made up of 14 amino acids. Germline loops: CDR1 MDHEN, CDR2 SYDVKM. With 3 bases removed from V and 4 bases from J, the gap between germline ends came to 12 bases. The CDR3 reads CASSFLQGRETQYF. The DNA of the CDR3 is TGTGCCAGCAGTTTTTTGCAGGGGAGAGAGACCCAGTACTTC.

This clonotype came up many times. The rearrangement joins TRBV20-1 to TRBJ2-1; TRBD2 aligns across 7 bases. V gave up 3 bases and J gave up 6 bases; unmatched junction bases: 5. Germline V CDR1 and CDR2: DFQATT, SNEGSKA (reference sequence). The CDR3 length is 13 residues. The CDR3 DNA sequence: TGCAGTGCTAGCCCGCGGGAGATCAATGAGCAGTTCTTC. The encoded protein is CSASPREINEQFF.